This T cell receptor beta chain was documented in a study of cytotoxic CD8 clonotypes in ibrutinib-treated CLL. Genomic DNA for TCR beta libraries, around 2.1 micrograms, came from cryopreserved PBMCs. Using immunoSEQ multiplex PCR, the repertoire was profiled, and TCRdb retains in-frame clones only, with some absent. The table includes 250,000 to 350,000 clones, 76% detected once. Trimming shortened V by 10 bases and J by 0 bases, and 13 bases separated the two germline ends. Germline V CDR1 and CDR2: ENHRY, SYGVKD. The CDR3 runs to 14 residues. The TCR comes from a human donor with chronic lymphocytic leukemia. Sequenced material: PBMCs, taken at disease progression, from a patient treated with ibrutinib. V is TRBV10-3 and J is TRBJ1-5; perhaps TRBD1 as D (6 bases). The CDR3, as DNA: TGTGCCAGCAGAGGGGACAATAGCAATCAGCCCCAGCATTTT. Translation: CASRGDNSNQPQHF.